The source of this T cell receptor beta chain is a study of OX40 agonist ivuxolimab in advanced cancers. Looking at the study overall: Patients were given ivuxolimab, an antibody that agonizes OX40 (CD134). Study conclusions and caveats: Circulating CD4+ and CD8+ T cells showed clonal expansion by week 6 at 0.1 to 3.0 mg/kg. Partial responders treated at 0.1-3.0 mg/kg exhibited clonal expansion among the lowest measured. Among some nonresponders, normalized T-cell clonal expansion was also low.

With 7 bases clipped from V and 10 bases from J, the junction kept 10 bases outside the gene matches. Germline V lookup: CDR1 MDHEN, CDR2 SYDVKM. There are 13 residues in the CDR3. Repertoires were generated with immunoSEQ multiplex PCR, while TCRdb's copy carries only in-frame clones and drops some. The repertoire holds tens of thousands of clones, around 90% seen once, with approximately 5% in the top ten. Details on this clone: Its antigen is still unknown.

Sequences were derived from CD4+ or CD8+ T cells sorted from blood, sampled in a trial of the OX40 agonist ivuxolimab. The sequence was collected from an adult with an advanced solid tumor such as melanoma, head and neck, liver or kidney cancer. This sequence joins TRBV28 and TRBJ2-1; 7 nucleotides match TRBD1. CDR3 in amino acids: CASIRRQGAEQFF. The CDR3 DNA reads as TGTGCCAGCATTCGGAGACAGGGAGCAGAGCAGTTCTTC. Full variable domain (rest looked up from reference TRBV28 and TRBJ2-1): DVKVTQSSRYLVKRTGEKVFLECVQDMDHENMFWYRQDPGLGLRLIYFSYDVKMKEKGDIPEGYSVSREKKERFSLILESASTNQTSMYLCASIRRQGAEQFFGPGTRLTVL.